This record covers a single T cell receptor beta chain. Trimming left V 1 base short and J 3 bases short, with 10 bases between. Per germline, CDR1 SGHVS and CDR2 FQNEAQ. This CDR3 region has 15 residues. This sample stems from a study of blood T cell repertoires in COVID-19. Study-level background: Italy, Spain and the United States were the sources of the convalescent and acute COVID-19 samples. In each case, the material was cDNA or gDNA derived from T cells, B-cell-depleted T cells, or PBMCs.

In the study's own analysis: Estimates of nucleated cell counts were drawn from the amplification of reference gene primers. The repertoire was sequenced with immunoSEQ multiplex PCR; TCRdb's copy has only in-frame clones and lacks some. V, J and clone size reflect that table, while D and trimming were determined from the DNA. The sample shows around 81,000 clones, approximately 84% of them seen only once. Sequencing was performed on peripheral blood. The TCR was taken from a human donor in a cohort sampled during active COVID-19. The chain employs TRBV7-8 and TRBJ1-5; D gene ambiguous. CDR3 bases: TGTGCCAGCAGCTTAGGGGGAGGACCCAATCAGCCCCAGCATTTT. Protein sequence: CASSLGGGPNQPQHF.